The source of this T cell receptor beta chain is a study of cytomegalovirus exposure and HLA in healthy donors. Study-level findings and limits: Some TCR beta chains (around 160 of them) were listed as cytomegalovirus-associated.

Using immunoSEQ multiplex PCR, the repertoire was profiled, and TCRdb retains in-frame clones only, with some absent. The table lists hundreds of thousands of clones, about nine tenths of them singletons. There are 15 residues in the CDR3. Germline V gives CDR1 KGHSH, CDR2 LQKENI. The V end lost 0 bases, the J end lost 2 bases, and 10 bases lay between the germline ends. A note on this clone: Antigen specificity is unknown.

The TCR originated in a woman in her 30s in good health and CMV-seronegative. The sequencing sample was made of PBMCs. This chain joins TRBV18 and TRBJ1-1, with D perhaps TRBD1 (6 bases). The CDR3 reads CASSPPQGGNTEAFF. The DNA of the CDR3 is TGTGCCAGCTCACCACCGCAAGGGGGTAACACTGAAGCTTTCTTT.